A single sample is the source of the 23 T cell receptor beta chains below, sequenced in a study of shared clonotypes between healthy human individuals. The repertoire was sequenced with immunoSEQ multiplex PCR; TCRdb's copy has only in-frame clones and lacks some. The sample includes over a million clones, about four fifths of them seen just once. The sequencing sample was made of memory CD4+ T cells from PBMCs. Documented subset: CD45RA-negative fraction. Receptors were obtained from a man aged 18-30 years in good health. Some clones in this sample may be carry-over from other donors' samples.

This chain connects TRBV4-1 to TRBJ2-4, with 11 bases fitting TRBD1. The CDR3 spans 15 residues. V lost 2 bases to trimming and J lost 7 bases; unmatched junction nucleotides: 4. Germline lookup yields CDR1 MGHRA and CDR2 YSYEKL. The CDR3 DNA is TGCGCCAGCAGCCAACCAGGACAGGGGGCCAACATTCAGTACTTC. Amino acids: CASSQPGQGANIQYF.

This chain joins TRBV7-2 and TRBJ2-7; D is possibly TRBD2 (6 bases). The CDR3 has 14 amino acids. V shed 4 bases and J shed 9 bases, with 19 bases lying between them. Germline CDR1 is SGHTA and CDR2 is FQGNSA. This CDR3 reads CASSSRDAGLAQYF. Written as DNA, the CDR3 is TGTGCCAGCAGCTCCCGGGACGCGGGGTTGGCGCAGTACTTC.

The V gene is TRBV25-1, the J gene TRBJ1-2; tentative D call: TRBD1 (6 bases). The germline CDR1 and CDR2 sequences are MGHDK and SYGVNS. The V gene lost 3 bases and the J gene lost 7 bases, with 15 bases spanning the gap. The CDR3 runs to 14 residues. CDR3: CASSDQRTVSGYTF. The CDR3 DNA follows: TGTGCCAGCAGTGACCAACGGACAGTAAGTGGCTACACCTTC.

The rearrangement joins TRBV6-6 to TRBJ1-5, with 9 bases lining up with TRBD1. Losses at the gene ends were 6 bases for V and 6 bases for J; bases not matched to a gene: 6. Germline CDR1 and CDR2: MNHNY and SVGAGI (reference sequence). The CDR3 extends over 14 amino acids. Written as DNA, the CDR3 is TGTGCCAGCAGCCAGGGACAGGGCACTCAGCCCCAGCATTTT. Translated: CASSQGQGTQPQHF.

To note about this clone: A junction end diverges from the germline sequence, so it may reflect a read error. This chain uses TRBV29-1 with TRBJ1-4, with a tentative D call TRBD1 (5 bases). The CDR3 sequence is 13 residues long. Germline V gives CDR1 SQVTM, CDR2 ANQGSEA. The CDR3 bases are TGCAGCGTGGAAGAGAACCAGGGTGAAAAACTGTTTTTT. Translation gives CSVEENQGEKLFF.

The chain combines TRBV9 with TRBJ1-1, with TRBD1 identical over 8 bases. The CDR3 extends over 16 amino acids. Losses at the gene ends were 0 bases for V and 1 base for J; bases not matched to a gene: 5. The germline CDR1 and CDR2 sequences are SGDLS and YYNGEE. The CDR3 DNA reads TGTGCCAGCAGCGTAGGGGTGACAGGGGCGAACACTGAAGCTTTCTTT. Amino acid sequence: CASSVGVTGANTEAFF.

This rearrangement joins TRBV19 to TRBJ1-1; D perhaps matches TRBD1 (6 bases). V was clipped by 7 bases and J by 7 bases, with 16 bases between them. From germline, CDR1 is LNHDA and CDR2 SQIVND (reference sequence). This CDR3 comprises 13 residues. The CDR3 DNA reads as TGTGCCAGTAATGACAGGCCTAATAGTGAAGCTTTCTTT. Its translation: CASNDRPNSEAFF.

This chain connects TRBV2 to TRBJ2-3; unclear D gene. The CDR3 spans 13 residues. Germline CDR1 SNHLY, CDR2 FYNNEI. V was shortened by 4 bases and J by 2 bases, with 7 bases between the two germline ends. This chain's CDR3 is CASSGQITDTQYF. In DNA, the CDR3 is TGTGCCAGCAGTGGGCAGATCACAGATACGCAGTATTTT.

The genes are TRBV18 and TRBJ1-5; the D gene is possibly TRBD1 (6 bases). The V and J ends lost 3 bases and 6 bases respectively, with 12 bases between them. The CDR3 is 14 amino acids. The germline gives CDR1 KGHSH, CDR2 LQKENI. Here the CDR3 DNA reads TGTGCCAGCTCACCCGGGGGGCAAAGTCAGCCCCAGCATTTT. This codes for CASSPGGQSQPQHF.

The chain is built from TRBV4-3 and TRBJ1-5, with TRBD1 matching 11 bases. There are 16 residues in the CDR3. Trimming cost V 4 bases and J 7 bases; bases outside gene matches: 9. The germline gives CDR1 LGHNA, CDR2 YSLEER. The chain's CDR3 is CASSPDRGRGGQPQHF. The CDR3 DNA follows: TGCGCCAGCAGCCCGGACAGGGGGCGAGGTGGGCAGCCCCAGCATTTT.

J is TRBJ2-3 and V is TRBV6-1, with 14 bases fitting TRBD2. CDR3 length equals 16 residues. Germline CDR1 and CDR2: MNHNS and SASEGT. V lost 4 bases to trimming and J lost 5 bases; unmatched junction nucleotides: 5. In DNA, the CDR3 is TGTGCCAGCAGTGTGGGACTAGCGGGAGACGGAGATACGCAGTATTTT. It is translated as CASSVGLAGDGDTQYF.

The CDR3: CASSQDSLEKLFF. The CDR3 DNA follows: TGTGCCAGCAGCCAGGACAGCCTTGAAAAACTGTTTTTT. The chain is built from TRBV4-2 and TRBJ1-4; possible D gene TRBD1, 6 bases. V was trimmed by 3 bases and J by 7 bases, leaving 9 bases between them. The CDR3 is 13 residues long. In germline, CDR1 is LGHNA, CDR2 YNFKEQ.

This chain joins TRBV19 and TRBJ1-4; D remains ambiguous. The CDR3 runs to 12 residues. Looked up from germline, CDR1 is LNHDA and CDR2 is SQIVND (reference sequence). Deletions cut 4 bases from V and 7 bases from J, with 7 bases between. In DNA, the CDR3 is TGTGCCAGTAGTAACGGGAGTGAAAAACTGTTTTTT. Amino acid sequence: CASSNGSEKLFF.

This clone has a single count. It is likely a read error: a sequence one base away is far more abundant. The chain links TRBV5-1 to TRBJ2-2; D is ambiguous. This CDR3 has 14 residues. Trimming removed 2 bases at V and 2 bases at J, with 7 bases between. The germline V gene encodes CDR1 SGHRS and CDR2 YFSETQ. The CDR3 nucleotides are TGCGCCAGCAGCTTCGGAGCTAACACCGGGGAGCTGTTTTTT. It specifies CASSFGANTGELFF.

The chain recombines TRBV11-2 with TRBJ1-1; D perhaps matches TRBD1 (6 bases). Germline V gene lookup returns CDR1 SGHAT and CDR2 FQNNGV. Trimming cost V 4 bases and J 4 bases, with 16 bases left between them. This CDR3 has 15 residues. CDR3 in DNA: TGTGCCAGCAGCTCAGGGGCGGGGGATAGCACTGAAGCTTTCTTT. This translates into CASSSGAGDSTEAFF.

This clone appeared a few times. The chain combines TRBV30 with TRBJ1-2; a weak D match, TRBD1 (6 bases). The V gene lost 4 bases and the J gene lost 4 bases, with 25 bases spanning the gap. Germline CDR1 reads GTSNPN; CDR2 reads SVGIG (reference sequence). This CDR3 has 17 residues. The CDR3 coding sequence is TGTGCCTGGATCTCTCCGGGGACCAGGGGTCGGGGCTATGGCTACACCTTC. It yields the protein CAWISPGTRGRGYGYTF.

The V call is TRBV11-2, the J call TRBJ1-2; D remains ambiguous. The CDR3 sequence is 12 residues long. V was cut by 2 bases and J by 2 bases, with 3 bases left in between. Germline CDR1 SGHAT, CDR2 FQNNGV. The CDR3 region is CASSLSNYGYTF. As DNA, the CDR3 is TGTGCCAGCAGCTTATCGAACTATGGCTACACCTTC.

Concerning this clone: A read error may be the cause here, since a much bigger clone is one base away. The identical CDR3 is also encoded by other nucleotide sequences in the sample. V is TRBV29-1 and J is TRBJ1-1; D call uncertain. V lost 7 bases and J lost 1, with 7 bases in between. The germline V gene encodes CDR1 SQVTM and CDR2 ANQGSEA. This CDR3 is 11 amino acids long. Here the CDR3 DNA reads TGCAGCGGAACAGAGAACACTGAAGCTTTCTTT. Translated, it gives CSGTENTEAFF.

This clone has a handful of counts. Mismatch with germline at one junction end may stem from a read error. The chain is built from TRBV29-1 and TRBJ1-1; 7 nucleotides agree with TRBD1. Germline CDR1 SQVTM, CDR2 ANQGSEA. The CDR3 totals 12 residues. This chain's CDR3 is CSVESAGGGLIF. In DNA, the CDR3 is TGCAGCGTTGAATCCGCAGGGGGTGGGTTAATCTTT.

The J gene is TRBJ1-5, the V gene TRBV28; no reliable D call. Trimming shortened V by 0 bases and J by 0 bases, and 12 bases separated the two germline ends. Germline-derived CDR1 and CDR2 are MDHEN and SYDVKM. CDR3 length equals 17 residues. Here the CDR3 reads CASSLWGSQYSNQPQHF. CDR3 nucleotide sequence: TGTGCCAGCAGTTTATGGGGCAGTCAGTATAGCAATCAGCCCCAGCATTTT.

This clone appeared once. The chain joins TRBV10-2 to TRBJ2-7, with D possibly called TRBD1 or TRBD2 (5 bases each). V lost 9 bases and J 7 bases, leaving 13 bases between the germline ends. The CDR3 runs to 11 residues. Germline loops: CDR1 WSHSY, CDR2 SAAADI. The CDR3 nucleotides read TGCGCCAGTCAGGAAGAGGGGGAGCAGTACTTC. This gives the protein CASQEEGEQYF.

V gene TRBV18 combines with J gene TRBJ1-3; 12 nucleotides agree with TRBD1. In germline, CDR1 is KGHSH, CDR2 LQKENI. The ends lost 4 bases at V and 1 base at J; junction bases unmatched: 8. The CDR3 is 18 residues long. CDR3 region: CASSLSSGQGASGNTIYF. The CDR3 DNA is TGTGCCAGCTCACTCTCGTCGGGACAGGGGGCGTCTGGAAACACCATATATTTT.

This clone was recorded once. The chain employs TRBV2 and TRBJ2-1; 10 bases fit TRBD2. Germline V gene sequence: CDR1 SNHLY, CDR2 FYNNEI. The CDR3 sequence is 15 residues long. The junction had 9 bases not matched to a gene; V was cut back by 6 bases and J by 7 bases. Here the CDR3 reads CASRTLAGAGNEQFF. The CDR3 bases are TGTGCCAGCAGGACTCTAGCGGGAGCGGGGAATGAGCAGTTCTTC.